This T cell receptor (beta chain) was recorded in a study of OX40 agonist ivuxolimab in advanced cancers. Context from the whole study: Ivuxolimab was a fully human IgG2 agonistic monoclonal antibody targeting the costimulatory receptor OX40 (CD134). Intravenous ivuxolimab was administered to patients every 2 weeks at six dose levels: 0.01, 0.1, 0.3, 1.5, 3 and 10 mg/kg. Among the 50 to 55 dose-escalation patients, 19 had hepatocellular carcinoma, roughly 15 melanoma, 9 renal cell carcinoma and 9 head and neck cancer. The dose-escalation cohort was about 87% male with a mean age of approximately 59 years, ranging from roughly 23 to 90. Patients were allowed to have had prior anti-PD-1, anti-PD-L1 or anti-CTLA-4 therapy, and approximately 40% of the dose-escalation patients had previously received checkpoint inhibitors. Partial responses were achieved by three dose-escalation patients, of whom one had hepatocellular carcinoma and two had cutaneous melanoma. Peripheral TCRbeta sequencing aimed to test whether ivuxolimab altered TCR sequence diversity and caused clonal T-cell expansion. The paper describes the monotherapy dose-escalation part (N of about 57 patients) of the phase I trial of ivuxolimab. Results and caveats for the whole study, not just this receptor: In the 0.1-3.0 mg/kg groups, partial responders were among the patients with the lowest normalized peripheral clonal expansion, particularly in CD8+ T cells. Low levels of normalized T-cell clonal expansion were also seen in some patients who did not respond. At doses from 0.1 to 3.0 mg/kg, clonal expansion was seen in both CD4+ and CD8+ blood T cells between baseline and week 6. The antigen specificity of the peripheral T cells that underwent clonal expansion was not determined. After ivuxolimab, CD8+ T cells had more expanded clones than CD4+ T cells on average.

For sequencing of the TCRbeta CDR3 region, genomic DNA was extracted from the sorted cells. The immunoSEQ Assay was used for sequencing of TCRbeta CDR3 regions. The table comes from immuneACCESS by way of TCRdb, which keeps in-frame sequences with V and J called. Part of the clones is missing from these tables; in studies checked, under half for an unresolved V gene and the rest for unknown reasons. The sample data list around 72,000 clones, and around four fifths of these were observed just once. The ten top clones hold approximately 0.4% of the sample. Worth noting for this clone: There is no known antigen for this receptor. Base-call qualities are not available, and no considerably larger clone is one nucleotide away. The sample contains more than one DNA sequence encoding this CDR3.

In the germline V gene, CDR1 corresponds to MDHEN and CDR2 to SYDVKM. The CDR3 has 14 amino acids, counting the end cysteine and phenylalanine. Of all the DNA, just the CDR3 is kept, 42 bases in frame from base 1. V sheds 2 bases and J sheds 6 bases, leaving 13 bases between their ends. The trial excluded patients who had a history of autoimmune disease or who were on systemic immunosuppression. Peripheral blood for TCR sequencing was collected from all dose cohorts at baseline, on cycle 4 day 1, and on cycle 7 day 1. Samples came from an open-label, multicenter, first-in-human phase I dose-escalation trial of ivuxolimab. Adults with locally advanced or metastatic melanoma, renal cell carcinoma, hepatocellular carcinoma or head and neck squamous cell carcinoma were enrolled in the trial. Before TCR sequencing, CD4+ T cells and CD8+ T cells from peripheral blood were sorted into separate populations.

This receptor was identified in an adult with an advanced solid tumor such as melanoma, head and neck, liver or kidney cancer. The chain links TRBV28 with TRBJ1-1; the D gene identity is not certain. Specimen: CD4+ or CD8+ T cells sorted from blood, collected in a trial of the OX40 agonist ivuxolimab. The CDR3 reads CASSLGQSYAEAFF. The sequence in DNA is TGTGCCAGCAGTTTAGGGCAATCGTACGCTGAAGCTTTCTTT.